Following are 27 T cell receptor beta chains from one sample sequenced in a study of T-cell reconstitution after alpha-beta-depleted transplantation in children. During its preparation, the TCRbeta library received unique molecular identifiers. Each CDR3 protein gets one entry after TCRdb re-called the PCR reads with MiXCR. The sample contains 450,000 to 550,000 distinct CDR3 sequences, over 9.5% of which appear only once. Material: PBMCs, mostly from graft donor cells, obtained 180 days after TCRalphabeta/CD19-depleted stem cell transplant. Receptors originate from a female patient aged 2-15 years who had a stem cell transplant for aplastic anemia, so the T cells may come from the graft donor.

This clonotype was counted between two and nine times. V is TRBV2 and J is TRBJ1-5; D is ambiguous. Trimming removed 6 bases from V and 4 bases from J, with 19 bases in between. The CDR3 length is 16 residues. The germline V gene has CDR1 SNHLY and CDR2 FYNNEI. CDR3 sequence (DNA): TGTGCCAGCAGACCGAGGGTGGTCCCCACAAATCAGCCCCAGCATTTT. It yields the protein CASRPRVVPTNQPQHF.

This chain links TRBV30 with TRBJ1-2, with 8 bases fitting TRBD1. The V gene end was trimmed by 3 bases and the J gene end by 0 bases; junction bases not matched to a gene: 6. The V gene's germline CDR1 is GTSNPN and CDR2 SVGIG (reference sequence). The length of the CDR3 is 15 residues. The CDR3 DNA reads TGTGCCTGGAGACAGAGACAGGGGACTAACTATGGCTACACCTTC. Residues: CAWRQRQGTNYGYTF.

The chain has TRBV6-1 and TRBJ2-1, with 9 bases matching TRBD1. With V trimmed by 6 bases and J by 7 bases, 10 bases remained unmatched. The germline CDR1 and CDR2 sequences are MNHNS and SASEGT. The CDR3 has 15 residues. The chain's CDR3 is CASRTGTGLGNEQFF. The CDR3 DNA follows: TGTGCCAGCAGAACTGGGACAGGGCTCGGGAATGAGCAGTTCTTC.

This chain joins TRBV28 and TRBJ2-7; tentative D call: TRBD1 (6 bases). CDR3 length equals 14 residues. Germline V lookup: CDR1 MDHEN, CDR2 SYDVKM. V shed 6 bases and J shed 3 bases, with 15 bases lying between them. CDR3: CASSDRDNHYEQYF. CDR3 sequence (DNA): TGTGCCAGCAGCGACCGGGACAACCACTACGAGCAGTACTTC.

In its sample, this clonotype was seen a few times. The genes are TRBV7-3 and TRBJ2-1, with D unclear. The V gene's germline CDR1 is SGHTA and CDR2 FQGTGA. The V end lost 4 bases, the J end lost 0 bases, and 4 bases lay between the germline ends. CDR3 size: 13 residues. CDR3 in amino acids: CASSSYSYNEQFF. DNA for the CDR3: TGTGCCAGCAGCTCCTACTCCTACAATGAGCAGTTCTTC.

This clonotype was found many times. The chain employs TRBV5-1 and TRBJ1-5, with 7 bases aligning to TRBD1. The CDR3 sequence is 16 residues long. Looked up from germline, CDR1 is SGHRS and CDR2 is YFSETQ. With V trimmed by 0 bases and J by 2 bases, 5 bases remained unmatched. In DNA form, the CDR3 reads TGCGCCAGCAGCTTGGGAGGGACAGACCGCAATCAGCCCCAGCATTTT. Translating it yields CASSLGGTDRNQPQHF.

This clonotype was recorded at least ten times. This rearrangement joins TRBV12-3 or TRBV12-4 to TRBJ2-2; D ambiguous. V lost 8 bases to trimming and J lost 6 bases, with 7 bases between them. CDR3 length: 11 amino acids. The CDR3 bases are TGTGCCAGCCGCCTTGCCGGGGAGCTGTTTTTT. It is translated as CASRLAGELFF.

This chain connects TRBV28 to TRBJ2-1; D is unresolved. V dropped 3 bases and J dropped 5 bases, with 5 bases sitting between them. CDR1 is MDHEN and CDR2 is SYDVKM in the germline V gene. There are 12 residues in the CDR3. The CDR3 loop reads CASSLINNEQFF. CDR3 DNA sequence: TGTGCCAGCAGTTTGATTAACAATGAGCAGTTCTTC. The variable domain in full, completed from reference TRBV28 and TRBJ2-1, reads DVKVTQSSRYLVKRTGEKVFLECVQDMDHENMFWYRQDPGLGLRLIYFSYDVKMKEKGDIPEGYSVSREKKERFSLILESASTNQTSMYLCASSLINNEQFFGPGTRLTVL.

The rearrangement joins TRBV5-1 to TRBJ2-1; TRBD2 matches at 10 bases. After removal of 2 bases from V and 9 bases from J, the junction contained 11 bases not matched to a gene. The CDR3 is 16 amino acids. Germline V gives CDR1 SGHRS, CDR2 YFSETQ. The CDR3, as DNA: TGCGCCAGCAGCTTCAATTTTCTAGCGGGAGTAGGTGAGCAGTTCTTC. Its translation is CASSFNFLAGVGEQFF.

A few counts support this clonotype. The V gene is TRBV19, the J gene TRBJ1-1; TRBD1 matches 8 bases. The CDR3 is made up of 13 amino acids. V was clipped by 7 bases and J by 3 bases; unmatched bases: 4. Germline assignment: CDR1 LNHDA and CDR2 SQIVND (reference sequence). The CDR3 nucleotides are TGTGCCAGTAATGGACAGGGCTACACTGAAGCTTTCTTT. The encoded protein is CASNGQGYTEAFF.

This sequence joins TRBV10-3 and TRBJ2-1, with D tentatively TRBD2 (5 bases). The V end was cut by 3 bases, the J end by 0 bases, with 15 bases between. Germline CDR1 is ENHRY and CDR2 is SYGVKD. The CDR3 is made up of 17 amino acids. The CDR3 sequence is CAISEDLGDLSYNEQFF. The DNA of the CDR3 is TGTGCCATCAGTGAAGATCTCGGGGATCTCTCCTACAATGAGCAGTTCTTC.

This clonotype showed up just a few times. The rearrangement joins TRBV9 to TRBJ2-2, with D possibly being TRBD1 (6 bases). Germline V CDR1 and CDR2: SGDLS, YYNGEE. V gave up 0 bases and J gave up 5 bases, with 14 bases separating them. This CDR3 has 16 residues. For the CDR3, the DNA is TGTGCCAGCAGCGTAGGGACAGCTACTACTACCGGGGAGCTGTTTTTT. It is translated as CASSVGTATTTGELFF.

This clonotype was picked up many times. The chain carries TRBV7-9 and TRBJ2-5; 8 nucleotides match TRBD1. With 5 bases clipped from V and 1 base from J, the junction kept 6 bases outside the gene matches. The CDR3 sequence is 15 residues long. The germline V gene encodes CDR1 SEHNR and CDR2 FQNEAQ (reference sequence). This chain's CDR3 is CASSARTGPQETQYF. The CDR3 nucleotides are TGTGCCAGCAGCGCCCGGACAGGGCCCCAAGAGACCCAGTACTTC. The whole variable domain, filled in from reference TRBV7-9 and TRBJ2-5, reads DTGVSQNPRHKITKRGQNVTFRCDPISEHNRLYWYRQTLGQGPEFLTYFQNEAQLEKSRLLSDRFSAERPKGSFSTLEIQRTEQGDSAMYLCASSARTGPQETQYFGPGTRLLVL.

As DNA, the CDR3 is TGCGCCAGCAGCCAAGAAGGGACTAGCGTCGGGGAGCTGTTTTTT. Translation: CASSQEGTSVGELFF. This chain links TRBV4-3 with TRBJ2-2, with 10 bases aligning to TRBD2. Trimming took 0 bases from V and 7 from J; bases not matched to a gene: 2. CDR3 length equals 15 residues. Per germline, CDR1 LGHNA and CDR2 YSLEER.

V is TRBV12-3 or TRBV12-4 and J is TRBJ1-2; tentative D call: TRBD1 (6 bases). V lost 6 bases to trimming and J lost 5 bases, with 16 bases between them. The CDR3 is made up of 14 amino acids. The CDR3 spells CASRTDGQPYGYTF. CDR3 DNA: TGTGCCAGCAGGACGGACGGACAGCCTTATGGCTACACCTTC.

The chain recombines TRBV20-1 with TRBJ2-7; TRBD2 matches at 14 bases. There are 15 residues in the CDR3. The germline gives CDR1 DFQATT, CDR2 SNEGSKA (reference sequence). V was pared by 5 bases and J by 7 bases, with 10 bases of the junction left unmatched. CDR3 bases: TGCAGTGCTGAATCGGGACTAGCGGGAGTTAGGGAGCAGTACTTC. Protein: CSAESGLAGVREQYF.

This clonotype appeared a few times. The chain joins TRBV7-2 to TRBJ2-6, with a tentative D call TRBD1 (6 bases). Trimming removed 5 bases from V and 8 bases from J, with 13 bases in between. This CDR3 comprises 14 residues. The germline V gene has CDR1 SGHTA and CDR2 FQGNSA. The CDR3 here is CASSKTGWSNVLTF. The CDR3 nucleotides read TGTGCCAGCAGCAAAACAGGGTGGTCCAACGTCCTGACTTTC.

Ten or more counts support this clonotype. In nucleotides, the CDR3 is TGTGCCAGCAGTTTAGCATTTTACGAGCAGTACTTC. Amino acid sequence: CASSLAFYEQYF. The J gene is TRBJ2-7, the V gene TRBV28; unclear D gene. The V end lost 2 bases, the J end lost 4 bases, and 6 bases lay between the germline ends. The CDR3 runs 12 residues. The germline gives CDR1 MDHEN, CDR2 SYDVKM.

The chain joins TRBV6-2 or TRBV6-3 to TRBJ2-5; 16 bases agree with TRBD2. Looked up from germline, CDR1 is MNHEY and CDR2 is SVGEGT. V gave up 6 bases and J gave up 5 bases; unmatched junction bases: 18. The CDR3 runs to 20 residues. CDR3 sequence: CASSRISGTSGRVDVETQYF. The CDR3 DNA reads TGTGCCAGCAGCCGAATCTCTGGGACTAGCGGGAGGGTGGACGTGGAGACCCAGTACTTC.

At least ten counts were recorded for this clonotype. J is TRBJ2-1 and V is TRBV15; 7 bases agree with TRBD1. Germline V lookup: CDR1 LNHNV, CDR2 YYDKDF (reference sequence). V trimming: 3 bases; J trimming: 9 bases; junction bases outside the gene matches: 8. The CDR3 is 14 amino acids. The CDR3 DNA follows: TGTGCCACCAGCAGCAGGGGGTACCACGGTGAGCAGTTCTTC. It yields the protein CATSSRGYHGEQFF. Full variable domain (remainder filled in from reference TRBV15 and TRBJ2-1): DAMVIQNPRYQVTQFGKPVTLSCSQTLNHNVMYWYQQKSSQAPKLLFHYYDKDFNNEADTPDNFQSRRPNTSFCFLDIRSPGLGDTAMYLCATSSRGYHGEQFFGPGTRLTVL.

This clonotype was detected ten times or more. CDR3: CASLGLAGVGDTQYF. The CDR3 bases are TGTGCCAGCCTGGGACTAGCGGGAGTAGGAGATACGCAGTATTTT. The chain couples TRBV27 to TRBJ2-3; 14 bases line up with TRBD2. Germline trimming cut 8 bases from V and 5 bases from J; bases unmatched to any gene: 6. Per the germline V gene, CDR1 is MNHEY and CDR2 is SMNVEV (reference sequence). There are 15 residues in the CDR3.

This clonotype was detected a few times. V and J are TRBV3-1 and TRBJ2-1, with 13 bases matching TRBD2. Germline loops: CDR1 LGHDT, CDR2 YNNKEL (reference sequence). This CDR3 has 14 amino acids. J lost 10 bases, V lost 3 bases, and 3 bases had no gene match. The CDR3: CASSQGLAGPEQFF. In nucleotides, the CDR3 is TGTGCCAGCAGCCAGGGACTAGCGGGACCCGAGCAGTTCTTC.

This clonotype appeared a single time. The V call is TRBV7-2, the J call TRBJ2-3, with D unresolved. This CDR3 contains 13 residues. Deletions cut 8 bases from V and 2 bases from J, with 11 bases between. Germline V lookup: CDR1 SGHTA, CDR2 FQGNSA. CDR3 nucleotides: TGTGCCAGCGTTGGGCTGTACACAGATACGCAGTATTTT. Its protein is CASVGLYTDTQYF.

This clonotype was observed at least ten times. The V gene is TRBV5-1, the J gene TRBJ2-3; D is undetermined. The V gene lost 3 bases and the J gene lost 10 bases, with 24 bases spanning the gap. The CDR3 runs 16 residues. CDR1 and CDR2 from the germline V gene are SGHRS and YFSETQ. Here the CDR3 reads CASSWTPRQEQGAQYF. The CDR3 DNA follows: TGCGCCAGCAGCTGGACCCCTCGGCAGGAGCAAGGTGCGCAGTATTTT.

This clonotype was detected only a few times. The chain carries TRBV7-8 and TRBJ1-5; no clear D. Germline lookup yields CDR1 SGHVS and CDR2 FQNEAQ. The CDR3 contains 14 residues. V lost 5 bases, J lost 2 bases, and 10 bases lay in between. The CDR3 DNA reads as TGTGCCAGCAGCGTGGTCGGGGGCAATCAGCCCCAGCATTTT. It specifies CASSVVGGNQPQHF.

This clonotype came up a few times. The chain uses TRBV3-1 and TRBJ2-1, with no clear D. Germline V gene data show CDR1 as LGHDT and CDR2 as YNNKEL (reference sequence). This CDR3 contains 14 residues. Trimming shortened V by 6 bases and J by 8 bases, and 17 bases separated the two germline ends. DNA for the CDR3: TGTGCCAGCAGTCGCGACTGGTCCTTCCATGAGCAGTTCTTC. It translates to CASSRDWSFHEQFF.

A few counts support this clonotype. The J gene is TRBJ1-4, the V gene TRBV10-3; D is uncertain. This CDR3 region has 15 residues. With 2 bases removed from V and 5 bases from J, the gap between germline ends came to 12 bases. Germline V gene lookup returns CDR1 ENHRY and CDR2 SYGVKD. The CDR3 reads CAISEGGSFNEKLFF. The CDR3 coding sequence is TGTGCCATCAGTGAGGGCGGCAGCTTCAATGAAAAACTGTTTTTT.